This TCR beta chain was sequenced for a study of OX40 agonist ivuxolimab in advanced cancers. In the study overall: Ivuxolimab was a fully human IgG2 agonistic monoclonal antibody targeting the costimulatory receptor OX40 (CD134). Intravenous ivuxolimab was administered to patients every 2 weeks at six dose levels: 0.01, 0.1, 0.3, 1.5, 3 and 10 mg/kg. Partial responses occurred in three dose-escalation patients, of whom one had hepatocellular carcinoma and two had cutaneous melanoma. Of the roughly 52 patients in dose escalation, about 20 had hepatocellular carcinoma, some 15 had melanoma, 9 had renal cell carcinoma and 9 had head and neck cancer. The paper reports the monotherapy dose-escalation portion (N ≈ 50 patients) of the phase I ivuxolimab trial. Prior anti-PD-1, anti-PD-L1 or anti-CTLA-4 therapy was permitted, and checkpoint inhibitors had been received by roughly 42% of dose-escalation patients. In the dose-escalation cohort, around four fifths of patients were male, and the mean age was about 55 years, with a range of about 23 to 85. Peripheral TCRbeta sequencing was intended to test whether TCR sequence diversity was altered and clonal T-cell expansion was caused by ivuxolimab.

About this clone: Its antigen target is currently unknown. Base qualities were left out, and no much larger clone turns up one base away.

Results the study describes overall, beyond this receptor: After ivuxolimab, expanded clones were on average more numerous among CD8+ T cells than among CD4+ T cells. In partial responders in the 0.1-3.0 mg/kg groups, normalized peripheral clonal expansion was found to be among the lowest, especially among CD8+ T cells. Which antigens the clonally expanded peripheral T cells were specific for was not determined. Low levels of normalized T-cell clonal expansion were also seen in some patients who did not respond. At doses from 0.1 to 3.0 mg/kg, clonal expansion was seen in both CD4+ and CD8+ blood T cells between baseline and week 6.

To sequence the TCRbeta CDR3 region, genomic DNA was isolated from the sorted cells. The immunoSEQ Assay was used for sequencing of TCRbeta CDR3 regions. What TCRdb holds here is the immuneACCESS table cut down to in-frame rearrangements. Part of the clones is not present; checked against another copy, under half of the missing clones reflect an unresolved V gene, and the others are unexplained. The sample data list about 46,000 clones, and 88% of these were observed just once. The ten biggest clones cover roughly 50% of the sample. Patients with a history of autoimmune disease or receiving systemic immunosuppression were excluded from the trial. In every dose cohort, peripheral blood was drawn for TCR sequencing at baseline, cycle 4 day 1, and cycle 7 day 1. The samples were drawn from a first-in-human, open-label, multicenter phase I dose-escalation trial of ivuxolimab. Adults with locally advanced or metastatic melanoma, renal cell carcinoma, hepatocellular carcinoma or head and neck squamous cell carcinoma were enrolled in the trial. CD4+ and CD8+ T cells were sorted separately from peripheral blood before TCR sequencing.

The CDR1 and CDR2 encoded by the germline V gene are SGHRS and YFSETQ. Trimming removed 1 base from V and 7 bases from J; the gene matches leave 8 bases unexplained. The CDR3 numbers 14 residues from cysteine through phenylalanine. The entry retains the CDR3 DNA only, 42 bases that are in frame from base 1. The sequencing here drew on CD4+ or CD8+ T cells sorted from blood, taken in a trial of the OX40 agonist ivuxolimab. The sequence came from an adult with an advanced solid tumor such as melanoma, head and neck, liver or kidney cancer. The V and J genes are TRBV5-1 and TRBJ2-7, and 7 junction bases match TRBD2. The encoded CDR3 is CASSLYRSGGEQYF. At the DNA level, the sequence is TGCGCCAGCAGCTTGTACCGCTCCGGGGGGGAGCAGTACTTC.